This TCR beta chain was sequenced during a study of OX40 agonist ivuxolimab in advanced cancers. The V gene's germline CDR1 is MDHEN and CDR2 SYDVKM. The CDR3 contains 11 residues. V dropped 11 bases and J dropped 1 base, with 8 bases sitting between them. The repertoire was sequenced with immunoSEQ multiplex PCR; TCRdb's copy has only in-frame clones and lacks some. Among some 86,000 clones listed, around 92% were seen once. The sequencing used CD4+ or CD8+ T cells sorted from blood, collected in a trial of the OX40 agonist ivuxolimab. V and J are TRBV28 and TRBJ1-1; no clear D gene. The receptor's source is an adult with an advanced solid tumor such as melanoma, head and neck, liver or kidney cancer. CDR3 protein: CAGITNTEAFF. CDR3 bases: TGTGCCGGCATAACGAACACTGAAGCTTTCTTT.